Below are 29 T cell receptor beta chains sequenced from a single sample in a study of siplizumab effects on memory and regulatory T cells (dated by TCRdb to between 2017 and 2020). The library was generated by the immunoSEQ multiplex PCR assay. Entries here come from immuneACCESS through TCRdb and include only in-frame sequences with V and J called. Some clones fail to appear in such tables; in the studies checked, an unresolved V gene covers under half of the shortfall, and the cause of the remainder is unknown. For this sample there are roughly 68,000 clones; nearly 98% appear just once. More than 0.075% of the sample is taken by the ten largest. Sequencing was performed on naive CD8+ T cells sorted from blood. Sample cell subset or site, as interpreted from the label and publication: unstimulated naive T cells. The receptors were gathered from a human donor in good health.

The chain has TRBV6-5 and TRBJ2-2, with 11 bases identical to TRBD2. The V gene's germline CDR1 is MNHEY and CDR2 SVGAGI. The CDR3 length is 15 residues. Trimming took 7 bases from V and 4 from J; bases not matched to a gene: 5. CDR3 nucleotide sequence: TGTGCCAGCACAACTACTAGCGGGGGCACCGGGGAGCTGTTTTTT. This gives the protein CASTTTSGGTGELFF.

The genes are TRBV29-1 and TRBJ1-2; the D is unclear. The CDR3 extends over 11 amino acids. Between the trimmed V and J ends, which lost 0 bases and 5 bases, there was a span of 4 bases. The germline gives CDR1 SQVTM, CDR2 ANQGSEA. CDR3 sequence reads: CSVEEGYGYTF. The DNA for the CDR3 is TGCAGCGTTGAAGAGGGATATGGCTACACCTTC.

DNA for the CDR3: TGTGCCAGTAGTCCTAGCTTCGGTACGCAGTATTTT. It is translated as CASSPSFGTQYF. The chain carries TRBV19 and TRBJ2-3; D is perhaps TRBD2 (5 bases). The length of the CDR3 is 12 residues. Per germline, CDR1 LNHDA and CDR2 SQIVND (reference sequence). Trimming took 5 bases from V and 8 from J, leaving 11 bases between them. The full variable domain, in which reference TRBV19 and TRBJ2-3 provide the parts outside the CDR3, is DGGITQSPKYLFRKEGQNVTLSCEQNLNHDAMYWYRQDPGQGLRLIYYSQIVNDFQKGDIAEGYSVSREKKESFPLTVTSAQKNPTAFYLCASSPSFGTQYFGPGTRLTVL.

The count of this clone is one. The chain links TRBV5-4 to TRBJ1-1, with D uncertain. The CDR3 runs 14 residues. In germline, CDR1 is SGHNT, CDR2 YYREEE (reference sequence). Trimming removed 2 bases from V and 1 base from J, with 9 bases in between. DNA of the CDR3: TGTGCCAGCAGCTTCTCTAATCAGAACACTGAAGCTTTCTTT. Translating it yields CASSFSNQNTEAFF.

J is TRBJ2-7 and V is TRBV20-1, with D possibly being TRBD1 (5 bases). The V and J ends lost 3 bases and 2 bases respectively, with 5 bases between them. This CDR3 is 11 amino acids long. Germline CDR1 reads DFQATT; CDR2 reads SNEGSKA (reference sequence). CDR3 sequence reads: CSARTAYEQYF. The CDR3 DNA sequence: TGCAGTGCTAGGACAGCCTACGAGCAGTACTTC.

V is TRBV19 and J is TRBJ1-1; D remains unclear. Germline CDR1 reads LNHDA; CDR2 reads SQIVND (reference sequence). V lost 4 bases and J 6 bases, leaving 15 bases between the germline ends. The CDR3 length is 14 residues. CDR3 DNA sequence: TGTGCCAGTAGTAGTCCCGGGGAACACTCTGAAGCTTTCTTT. Protein sequence: CASSSPGEHSEAFF. The full variable domain, rest sourced from reference TRBV19 and TRBJ1-1, is DGGITQSPKYLFRKEGQNVTLSCEQNLNHDAMYWYRQDPGQGLRLIYYSQIVNDFQKGDIAEGYSVSREKKESFPLTVTSAQKNPTAFYLCASSSPGEHSEAFFGQGTRLTVV.

This chain uses TRBV4-1 with TRBJ2-6, with a weak D call TRBD1 (6 bases). Germline assignment: CDR1 MGHRA and CDR2 YSYEKL. V was shortened by 0 bases and J by 3 bases, with 15 bases between the two germline ends. The CDR3 length is 18 residues. In nucleotides, the CDR3 is TGCGCCAGCAGCCAAGACCCTACAGGGCTAGTTGGGGCCAACGTCCTGACTTTC. This translates into CASSQDPTGLVGANVLTF.

V gene TRBV7-2 combines with J gene TRBJ1-2, with unresolved D. The V end was cut by 4 bases, the J end by 7 bases, with 19 bases between. The CDR3 sequence is 15 residues long. The V gene's germline CDR1 is SGHTA and CDR2 FQGNSA. The CDR3 here is CASSSLLMGTVGYTF. For the CDR3, the DNA is TGTGCCAGCAGCTCCCTATTAATGGGAACGGTTGGCTACACCTTC.

Only a few counts were recorded for this clone. The chain is built from TRBV4-1 and TRBJ2-7; D is ambiguous. Germline assignment: CDR1 MGHRA and CDR2 YSYEKL. This CDR3 contains 13 residues. The germline V and J ends were trimmed by 1 base and 1 base, with 5 bases remaining between them. CDR3 residues: CASSQGGSYEQYF. CDR3 sequence (DNA): TGCGCCAGCAGCCAAGGTGGGTCCTACGAGCAGTACTTC.

The chain recombines TRBV2 with TRBJ2-3, with 15 bases lining up with TRBD2. This CDR3 has 18 amino acids. With V trimmed by 4 bases and J by 2 bases, 7 bases remained unmatched. Germline V gene sequence: CDR1 SNHLY, CDR2 FYNNEI. The chain's CDR3 is CASSGGLAGGPDTDTQYF. CDR3 coding DNA: TGTGCCAGCAGTGGGGGACTAGCGGGGGGTCCTGACACAGATACGCAGTATTTT.

V usage is TRBV30 and J usage is TRBJ2-1; D unresolved. Trimming removed 2 bases from V and 2 bases from J, with 7 bases in between. The CDR3 is 13 amino acids. Germline CDR1 GTSNPN, CDR2 SVGIG (reference sequence). The CDR3 protein is CAWSPHTYNEQFF. CDR3 nucleotides: TGTGCCTGGAGTCCTCACACCTACAATGAGCAGTTCTTC.

The rearrangement uses TRBV10-2 and TRBJ2-3; no reliable D call. This CDR3 is built from 11 residues. Trimming took 2 bases from V and 3 from J, leaving 0 bases between them. The germline V gene has CDR1 WSHSY and CDR2 SAAADI. CDR3 coding DNA: TGCGCCAGCAGTGAGACAGATACGCAGTATTTT. It is translated as CASSETDTQYF.

The chain is built from TRBV11-2 and TRBJ1-4; D unresolved. V lost 2 bases, J lost 4 bases, and 5 bases lay in between. Germline-derived CDR1 and CDR2 are SGHAT and FQNNGV. This CDR3 region has 13 residues. The CDR3 here is CASSLFLNEKLFF. CDR3 nucleotides: TGTGCCAGCAGCTTATTCCTTAATGAAAAACTGTTTTTT.

The chain is built from TRBV6-5 and TRBJ2-7; D remains unclear. Germline CDR1 and CDR2: MNHEY and SVGAGI. This CDR3 comprises 14 residues. V dropped 8 bases and J dropped 1 base, with 15 bases sitting between them. The CDR3 spells CASLRYSGSYEQYF. The CDR3 bases are TGTGCCAGCTTGCGTTATTCCGGATCCTACGAGCAGTACTTC.

The chain uses TRBV6-6 and TRBJ2-1, with D perhaps TRBD2 (7 bases). The CDR3 is 16 residues long. V lost 5 bases and J 9 bases, leaving 23 bases between the germline ends. Looked up from germline, CDR1 is MNHNY and CDR2 is SVGAGI (reference sequence). The CDR3 DNA sequence: TGTGCCAGCAGTCCCCTTTCGCGGGGGCCATCCAGTGAGCAGTTCTTC. Translating it yields CASSPLSRGPSSEQFF.

J is TRBJ2-7 and V is TRBV5-6; TRBD2 might be the D (5 bases). Deletions cut 4 bases from V and 1 base from J, with 9 bases between. The length of the CDR3 is 13 residues. Germline loops: CDR1 SGHDT, CDR2 YYEEEE. CDR3 sequence: CASSTGSSYEQYF. DNA for the CDR3: TGTGCCAGCAGCACGGGATCATCCTACGAGCAGTACTTC.

This chain joins TRBV7-2 and TRBJ1-6; D call uncertain. This CDR3 has 13 amino acids. The V end lost 7 bases, the J end lost 4 bases, and 8 bases lay between the germline ends. Germline V lookup: CDR1 SGHTA, CDR2 FQGNSA. For the CDR3, the DNA is TGTGCCAGCACGGGTGGTTATAATTCACCCCTCCACTTT. Its protein product is CASTGGYNSPLHF. Filled out from reference TRBV7-2 and TRBJ1-6, the complete variable domain reads GAGVSQSPSNKVTEKGKDVELRCDPISGHTALYWYRQSLGQGLEFLIYFQGNSAPDKSGLPSDRFSAERTGGSVSTLTIQRTQQEDSAVYLCASTGGYNSPLHFGNGTRLTVT.

The CDR3 region has the DNA TGTGCCAGCAGCCCTACTAGCGCGATGTACCAAGAGACCCAGTACTTC. This codes for CASSPTSAMYQETQYF. J is TRBJ2-5 and V is TRBV9, with 7 bases identical to TRBD2. Germline V gene lookup returns CDR1 SGDLS and CDR2 YYNGEE. V lost 4 bases to trimming and J lost 0 bases; unmatched junction nucleotides: 9. The CDR3 contains 16 residues. The full variable domain, completed using reference TRBV9 and TRBJ2-5, is DSGVTQTPKHLITATGQRVTLRCSPRSGDLSVYWYQQSLDQGLQFLIQYYNGEERAKGNILERFSAQQFPDLHSELNLSSLELGDSALYFCASSPTSAMYQETQYFGPGTRLLVL.

V and J are TRBV19 and TRBJ1-4; the match to TRBD1 covers 7 bases. CDR3 length: 15 amino acids. Germline values: CDR1 LNHDA, CDR2 SQIVND (reference sequence). V lost 3 bases to trimming and J lost 5 bases; unmatched junction nucleotides: 6. Here the CDR3 DNA reads TGTGCCAGTAGTATGGGGGACAGAAGCAATGAAAAACTGTTTTTT. Its protein product is CASSMGDRSNEKLFF.

The V gene is TRBV11-2, the J gene TRBJ1-6; D is unclear. The V gene lost 6 bases and the J gene lost 0 bases, with 21 bases spanning the gap. Germline CDR1 is SGHAT and CDR2 is FQNNGV. This CDR3 is built from 19 residues. The CDR3 DNA follows: TGTGCCAGCAGTCTTACCACGGGTTCTGTCGGCTCCTATAATTCACCCCTCCACTTT. Residues: CASSLTTGSVGSYNSPLHF. Full variable domain (remainder filled in from reference TRBV11-2 and TRBJ1-6): EAGVAQSPRYKIIEKRQSVAFWCNPISGHATLYWYQQILGQGPKLLIQFQNNGVVDDSQLPKDRFSAERLKGVDSTLKIQPAKLEDSAVYLCASSLTTGSVGSYNSPLHFGNGTRLTVT.

A single count supports this clone. The CDR3 nucleotides read TGTGCCACCAGCAGAGCTATAGGCAGCCAACACAATGAGCAGTTCTTC. Translation: CATSRAIGSQHNEQFF. The chain uses TRBV15 and TRBJ2-1; D gene uncertain. CDR1 LNHNV and CDR2 YYDKDF come from the germline V gene (reference sequence). This CDR3 has 16 amino acids. Trimming took 1 base from V and 5 from J, leaving 15 bases between them.

The V call is TRBV9, the J call TRBJ1-3; weak D call: TRBD1 (5 bases). Looked up from germline, CDR1 is SGDLS and CDR2 is YYNGEE. Trimming removed 2 bases at V and 0 bases at J, with 9 bases between. There are 15 residues in the CDR3. This CDR3 is CASSVWGSSGNTIYF. The CDR3 DNA reads TGTGCCAGCAGCGTCTGGGGGAGCTCTGGAAACACCATATATTTT.

J is TRBJ2-7 and V is TRBV7-3; either TRBD1 or TRBD2 may supply D (5 bases each). This CDR3 is 17 amino acids long. V lost 5 bases and J lost 6, with 26 bases in between. Per the germline V gene, CDR1 is SGHTA and CDR2 is FQGTGA. CDR3 residues: CASSVNGQGREDCEQYF. The CDR3 nucleotides are TGTGCCAGCAGCGTAAATGGGCAGGGTCGAGAGGACTGCGAGCAGTACTTC.

The chain uses TRBV2 and TRBJ2-7; 8 nucleotides align to TRBD1. Trimming took 4 bases from V and 5 from J; bases not matched to a gene: 7. The germline gives CDR1 SNHLY, CDR2 FYNNEI. This CDR3 has 14 amino acids. The CDR3 protein is CASSVGQGADEQYF. CDR3 in DNA: TGTGCCAGCAGTGTAGGCCAGGGGGCGGACGAGCAGTACTTC. Together with reference TRBV2 and TRBJ2-7, the CDR3 gives the full variable domain: EPEVTQTPSHQVTQMGQEVILRCVPISNHLYFYWYRQILGQKVEFLVSFYNNEISEKSEIFDDQFSVERPDGSNFTLKIRSTKLEDSAMYFCASSVGQGADEQYFGPGTRLTVT.

The CDR3 region has the DNA TGTGCCAGCAGCTTAGTCTGGGACTTAGACAGGGGCGGCTCCTACGAGCAGTACTTC. Its protein product is CASSLVWDLDRGGSYEQYF. The chain joins TRBV7-9 to TRBJ2-7, with 8 bases aligning to TRBD1. CDR3 length: 19 residues. Germline V gene sequence: CDR1 SEHNR, CDR2 FQNEAQ (reference sequence). The V gene end was trimmed by 1 base and the J gene end by 0 bases; junction bases not matched to a gene: 14.

The V and J genes are TRBV19 and TRBJ1-6; TRBD1 matches at 7 bases. V lost 9 bases and J lost 8; bases outside the gene matches: 4. CDR3 length: 12 residues. Germline values: CDR1 LNHDA, CDR2 SQIVND (reference sequence). The CDR3 coding sequence is TGTGCCAGCAGGACAGGATATTCACCCCTCCACTTT. This sequence encodes CASRTGYSPLHF.

The chain recombines TRBV9 with TRBJ1-2; D not certain. This CDR3 has 14 amino acids. Trimming took off 0 bases at V and 7 bases at J, with 13 bases between the two ends. Germline V gene lookup returns CDR1 SGDLS and CDR2 YYNGEE. As DNA, the CDR3 is TGTGCCAGCAGCGTAGAACTGGACCCGGGTGGCTACACCTTC. It specifies CASSVELDPGGYTF. The complete variable domain, with remaining parts taken from reference TRBV9 and TRBJ1-2, reads DSGVTQTPKHLITATGQRVTLRCSPRSGDLSVYWYQQSLDQGLQFLIQYYNGEERAKGNILERFSAQQFPDLHSELNLSSLELGDSALYFCASSVELDPGGYTFGSGTRLTVV.

The chain carries TRBV27 and TRBJ1-6; 7 bases match TRBD1. V was pared by 3 bases and J by 8 bases, with 1 base of the junction left unmatched. The CDR3 has 13 residues. Germline V CDR1 and CDR2: MNHEY, SMNVEV (reference sequence). This CDR3 is CASSFTGDSPLHF. The CDR3 bases are TGTGCCAGCAGTTTCACAGGGGATTCACCCCTCCACTTT.

The chain couples TRBV28 to TRBJ2-7; tentative D call: TRBD1 (5 bases). Germline-derived CDR1 and CDR2 are MDHEN and SYDVKM. V lost 6 bases and J 4 bases, leaving 13 bases between the germline ends. This CDR3 comprises 13 residues. CDR3 DNA: TGTGCCAGCAGAAGACAGTTGGGGTACGAGCAGTACTTC. Its protein is CASRRQLGYEQYF.